This T cell receptor (beta chain) emerged from a study of T cell responses to AZD1222 COVID-19 vaccine. Sequencing was performed with immunoSEQ multiplex PCR; in TCRdb, only in-frame clones are kept and a portion is missing. The sample has 110,000 to 150,000 clones, more than 80% seen once. Broader study findings: Nearly half of spike-specific TCRs reportedly target unmutated variant regions. Clonal diversity may have been underestimated, and the donors were mostly white British, with more females than males.

Turning to this clone: Its antigen remains unknown.

CDR3 length: 16 amino acids. Germline values: CDR1 SGHTS, CDR2 YDEGEE. Unmatched junction bases numbered 12, after V lost 3 bases and J lost 5 bases. The specimen comprised peripheral blood, sampled on day 0 of AZD1222 vaccination. The J gene is TRBJ1-2, the V gene TRBV5-8; 8 bases align to TRBD1. This TCR came from an adult in good health. In DNA, the CDR3 is TGTGCCAGCAGCTGGACCCCCCGGGACAGGCGGTATGGCTACACCTTC. Translating gives CASSWTPRDRRYGYTF.